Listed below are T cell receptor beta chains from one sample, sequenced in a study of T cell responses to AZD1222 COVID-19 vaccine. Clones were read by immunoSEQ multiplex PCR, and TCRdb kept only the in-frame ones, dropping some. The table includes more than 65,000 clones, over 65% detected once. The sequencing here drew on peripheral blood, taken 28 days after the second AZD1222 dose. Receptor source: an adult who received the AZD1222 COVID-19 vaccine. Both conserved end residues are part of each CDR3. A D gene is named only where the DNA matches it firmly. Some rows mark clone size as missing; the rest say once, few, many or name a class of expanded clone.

CDR3 protein: CASSLPPWTEQFF
CDR3 DNA: TGTGCCAGCAGCCTCCCACCCTGGACTGAGCAGTTCTTC
V gene: TRBV9
J gene: TRBJ2-1
clone size: few
D gene: .

CDR3 protein: CASSLGFATDTQYF
CDR3 DNA: TGTGCCAGCAGCTTAGGGTTCGCCACAGATACGCAGTATTTT
V gene: TRBV5-8
J gene: TRBJ2-3
clone size: .
D gene: .

CDR3 protein: CASSWDRAVNTEAFF
CDR3 DNA: TGCGCCAGCAGCTGGGACAGGGCCGTGAACACTGAAGCTTTCTTT
V gene: TRBV5-1
J gene: TRBJ1-1
clone size: once
D gene: TRBD1

CDR3 protein: CASSNFDRWAVDTDTQYF
CDR3 DNA: TGTGCCAGCTCTAATTTTGACCGTTGGGCAGTGGACACAGATACGCAGTATTTT
V gene: TRBV11-3
J gene: TRBJ2-3
clone size: .
D gene: .

CDR3 protein: CAPPDGTLNTEAFF
CDR3 DNA: TGTGCCCCCCCGGACGGGACCTTGAACACTGAAGCTTTCTTT
V gene: TRBV5-4
J gene: TRBJ1-1
clone size: .
D gene: .

CDR3 protein: CASSLEVYGYTF
CDR3 DNA: TGTGCCAGCAGCTTAGAGGTCTATGGCTACACCTTC
V gene: TRBV7-2
J gene: TRBJ1-2
clone size: .
D gene: .

CDR3 protein: CASSVEGTGYNEQFF
CDR3 DNA: TGTGCCAGCAGCGTAGAAGGGACAGGCTACAATGAGCAGTTCTTC
V gene: TRBV9
J gene: TRBJ2-1
clone size: .
D gene: TRBD1

CDR3 protein: CASSLAGGRSNGYTF
CDR3 DNA: TGTGCCAGCAGCTTAGCCGGGGGGCGATCCAATGGCTACACCTTC
V gene: TRBV11-2
J gene: TRBJ1-2
clone size: .
D gene: .

CDR3 protein: CASSYFGTDYGYTF
CDR3 DNA: TGTGCCAGCAGTTACTTCGGGACAGACTATGGCTACACCTTC
V gene: TRBV6-5
J gene: TRBJ1-2
clone size: .
D gene: TRBD1

CDR3 protein: CASSTQTGAGPTEAFF
CDR3 DNA: TGTGCCAGTAGTACCCAGACAGGGGCGGGGCCCACTGAAGCTTTCTTT
V gene: TRBV19
J gene: TRBJ1-1
clone size: .
D gene: TRBD1

CDR3 protein: CASSGNRLNTGELFF
CDR3 DNA: TGTGCCAGCAGCGGGAACAGGCTGAACACCGGGGAGCTGTTTTTT
V gene: TRBV9
J gene: TRBJ2-2
clone size: .
D gene: .

CDR3 protein: CAISEERVDEQYF
CDR3 DNA: TGTGCCATCAGTGAGGAAAGAGTAGACGAGCAGTACTTC
V gene: TRBV10-3
J gene: TRBJ2-7
clone size: few
D gene: .

CDR3 protein: CASDDRLLSGNTIYF
CDR3 DNA: TGTGCCAGTGATGACAGGTTACTCTCTGGAAACACCATATATTTT
V gene: TRBV19
J gene: TRBJ1-3
clone size: .
D gene: .

CDR3 protein: CASSLDSWTGNTIYF
CDR3 DNA: TGTGCCAGCAGCCTCGATTCCTGGACTGGAAACACCATATATTTT
V gene: TRBV7-9
J gene: TRBJ1-3
clone size: .
D gene: .

CDR3 protein: CASRDRVQGELFF
CDR3 DNA: TGTGCCAGCAGGGACAGGGTGCAAGGGGAGCTGTTTTTT
V gene: TRBV6-6
J gene: TRBJ2-2
clone size: .
D gene: TRBD1

CDR3 protein: CASSQAGPGVGTQYF
CDR3 DNA: TGTGCCAGCAGCCAAGCCGGGCCAGGGGTCGGGACCCAGTACTTC
V gene: TRBV7-7
J gene: TRBJ2-5
clone size: .
D gene: .

CDR3 protein: CASSHLTKGGAFF
CDR3 DNA: TGCGCCAGCAGCCATTTGACGAAGGGGGGAGCTTTCTTT
V gene: TRBV4-1
J gene: TRBJ1-1
clone size: .
D gene: .

CDR3 protein: CASMPGRETDTQYF
CDR3 DNA: TGTGCCAGCATGCCCGGGAGAGAAACAGATACGCAGTATTTT
V gene: TRBV19
J gene: TRBJ2-3
clone size: .
D gene: .

CDR3 protein: CASSLTLLGLAYEQYF
CDR3 DNA: TGCGCCAGCAGCTTGACGCTTTTGGGTCTGGCCTACGAGCAGTACTTC
V gene: TRBV5-1
J gene: TRBJ2-7
clone size: .
D gene: .

CDR3 protein: CASSIDSGIANEQFF
CDR3 DNA: TGTGCCAGTAGTATCGATAGCGGCATAGCCAATGAGCAGTTCTTC
V gene: TRBV19
J gene: TRBJ2-1
clone size: .
D gene: .

CDR3 protein: CASSWWAGQPQHF
CDR3 DNA: TGTGCCAGCAGTTGGTGGGCTGGTCAGCCCCAGCATTTT
V gene: TRBV6-6
J gene: TRBJ1-5
clone size: .
D gene: .

CDR3 protein: CASSLGQNEQYF
CDR3 DNA: TGTGCCAGCAGCTTAGGCCAAAACGAGCAGTACTTC
V gene: TRBV13
J gene: TRBJ2-7
clone size: few
D gene: .

CDR3 protein: CASSPDRAIYTF
CDR3 DNA: TGTGCCAGCAGCCCCGACAGGGCCATCTACACCTTC
V gene: TRBV5-4
J gene: TRBJ1-2
clone size: many
D gene: TRBD1

CDR3 protein: CASSLSGAGGYTF
CDR3 DNA: TGTGCCAGCAGTTTATCAGGGGCAGGTGGCTACACCTTC
V gene: TRBV27
J gene: TRBJ1-2
clone size: .
D gene: .

CDR3 protein: CASRDRDRGSDTQYF
CDR3 DNA: TGTGCCAGCAGAGACCGGGACAGGGGTTCAGATACGCAGTATTTT
V gene: TRBV6-5
J gene: TRBJ2-3
clone size: .
D gene: TRBD1

CDR3 protein: CASSLTGTYTF
CDR3 DNA: TGCGCCAGCAGCTTGACAGGGACCTACACCTTC
V gene: TRBV5-1
J gene: TRBJ1-2
clone size: .
D gene: .

CDR3 protein: CASSLEVSDYGYTF
CDR3 DNA: TGTGCCAGCAGCTTAGAAGTGAGTGACTATGGCTACACCTTC
V gene: TRBV7-9
J gene: TRBJ1-2
clone size: .
D gene: .

CDR3 protein: CASSISGTNQPQHF
CDR3 DNA: TGTGCCAGTAGTATATCAGGGACCAATCAGCCCCAGCATTTT
V gene: TRBV19
J gene: TRBJ1-5
clone size: .
D gene: .

CDR3 protein: CASTATVVGQSAQHF
CDR3 DNA: TGTGCCAGCACCGCGACAGTGGTTGGGCAATCAGCCCAGCATTTT
V gene: TRBV6-5
J gene: TRBJ1-5
clone size: .
D gene: .

CDR3 protein: CASSVNYGYTF
CDR3 DNA: TGTGCCAGCAGTGTTAACTATGGCTACACCTTC
V gene: TRBV25-1
J gene: TRBJ1-2
clone size: few
D gene: .

CDR3 protein: CASSLELGRGLPGELFF
CDR3 DNA: TGTGCCAGCAGTTTAGAACTCGGCAGGGGGCTCCCCGGGGAGCTGTTTTTT
V gene: TRBV27
J gene: TRBJ2-2
clone size: .
D gene: TRBD1

CDR3 protein: CASSQGGANVLTF
CDR3 DNA: TGTGCCAGCAGCCAAGGGGGGGCCAACGTCCTGACTTTC
V gene: TRBV14
J gene: TRBJ2-6
clone size: .
D gene: .

CDR3 protein: CASSLGTGAGYTF
CDR3 DNA: TGTGCCAGCAGTTTGGGGACAGGGGCTGGCTACACCTTC
V gene: TRBV12-3/TRBV12-4
J gene: TRBJ1-2
clone size: .
D gene: TRBD1

CDR3 protein: CASSQGGRAVNTQYF
CDR3 DNA: TGTGCCAGCAGCCAAGGGGGGAGGGCCGTTAATACGCAGTATTTT
V gene: TRBV3-1/TRBV3-2
J gene: TRBJ2-3
clone size: .
D gene: TRBD2